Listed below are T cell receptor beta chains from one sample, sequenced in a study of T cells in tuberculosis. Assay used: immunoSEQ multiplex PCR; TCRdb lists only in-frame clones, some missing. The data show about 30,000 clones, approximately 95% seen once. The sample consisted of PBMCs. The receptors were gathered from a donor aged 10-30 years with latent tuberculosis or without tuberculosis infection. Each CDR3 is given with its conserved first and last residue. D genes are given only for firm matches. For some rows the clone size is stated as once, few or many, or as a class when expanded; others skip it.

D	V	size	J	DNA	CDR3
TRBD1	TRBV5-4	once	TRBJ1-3	TGTGCCAGCAGCGATGACAGGGGGTCTGGAAACACCATATATTTT	CASSDDRGSGNTIYF
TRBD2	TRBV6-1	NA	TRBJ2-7	TGTGCCAGCAGTGTGGGACTAGCGGTAACCTACGAGCAGTACTTC	CASSVGLAVTYEQYF
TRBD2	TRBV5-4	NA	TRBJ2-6	TGTGCCAGCCTGGGACGGGAGGCCTCTGGGGCCAACGTCCTGACTTTC	CASLGREASGANVLTF
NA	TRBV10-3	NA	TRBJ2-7	TGTGCCATCAGTGATAGCAGCGCTTCCTACGAGCAGTACTTC	CAISDSSASYEQYF
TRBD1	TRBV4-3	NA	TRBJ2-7	TGCGCCAGCAGCCAAGGGACAGGGGTTGATGAGCAGTACTTC	CASSQGTGVDEQYF
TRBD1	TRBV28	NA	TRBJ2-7	TGTGCCAGCAGTTCTCGACAGGGTTTGAAGTACTTC	CASSSRQGLKYF
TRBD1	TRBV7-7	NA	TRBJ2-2	TGTGCTAGCAGCCCGGACAGGGGAGACACCGGGGAGCTGTTTTTT	CASSPDRGDTGELFF
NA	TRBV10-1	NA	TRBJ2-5	TGCGCCAGCAGTGACAGGGTGGGCCAAGAGACCCAGTACTTC	CASSDRVGQETQYF
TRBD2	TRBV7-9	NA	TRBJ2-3	TGTGCCAGCAGCTTAGGTGGACTAGCGGGGTACACAGATACGCAGTATTTT	CASSLGGLAGYTDTQYF
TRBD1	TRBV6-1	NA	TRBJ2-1	TGTGCCAGCAGTGAGAGTGCGACAGGGATCTCCTACAATGAGCAGTTCTTC	CASSESATGISYNEQFF
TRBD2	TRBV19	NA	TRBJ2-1	TGTGCCAGTAGTATGGGATCTGCGGGAGTTAGGAATGAGCAGTTCTTC	CASSMGSAGVRNEQFF
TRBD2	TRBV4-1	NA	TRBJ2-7	TGCGCCAGCAGCCAAGGCATTAGCGGGCTCTACGAGCAGTACTTC	CASSQGISGLYEQYF
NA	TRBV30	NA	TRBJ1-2	TGTGCCTGGACCAAGCAGGGGCAGGGCTACACCTTC	CAWTKQGQGYTF
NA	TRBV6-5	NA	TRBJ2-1	TGTGCCAGCAGTTACTCCGAGATTTCCAATGAGCAGTTCTTC	CASSYSEISNEQFF
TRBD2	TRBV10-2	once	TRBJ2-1	TGCGCCAGCAGACTAGCGGGAAAAAATGAGCAGTTCTTC	CASRLAGKNEQFF
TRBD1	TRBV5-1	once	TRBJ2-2	TGCGCCAGCAGCCGTTCAGGGACAGACACCGGGGAGCTGTTTTTT	CASSRSGTDTGELFF
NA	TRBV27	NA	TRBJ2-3	TGTGCCAGCAGTTTTAGGGACTGGATTAATACGCAGTATTTT	CASSFRDWINTQYF
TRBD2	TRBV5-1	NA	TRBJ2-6	TGCGCCAGCAGAATACTAGCGGGAGGGCGCGGGGCCAACGTCCTGACTTTC	CASRILAGGRGANVLTF
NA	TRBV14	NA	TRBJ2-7	TGTGCCAGCAGCCCGCGAGGGACACCTACCTACGAGCAGTACTTC	CASSPRGTPTYEQYF
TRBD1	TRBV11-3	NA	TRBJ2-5	TGTGCCAGCAGCATCGGACAGGGTGCCCGCAGCGAGACCCAGTACTTC	CASSIGQGARSETQYF
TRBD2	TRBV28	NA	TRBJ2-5	TGTGCCAGCAGTTCCCCAGGTAGAAGCGGGAGGGTAGAGACCCAGTACTTC	CASSSPGRSGRVETQYF
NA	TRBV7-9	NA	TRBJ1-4	TGTGCCAGCAGCTCCAACAGGAGTCCAACTAATGAAAAACTGTTTTTT	CASSSNRSPTNEKLFF